This T cell receptor (beta chain) was recovered during a study of Graves' ophthalmopathy and Graves' hyperthyroidism. In the study overall: Peripheral blood was gathered at first diagnosis, ahead of any treatment whatsoever.

RNA transcripts yielded amplified TCR beta CDR3 regions. RT-PCR in the first round used HTBI primers; a second-round multiplex PCR followed. MiXCR, run by TCRdb on the multiplex PCR reads, gives a single entry per CDR3 protein. The sample yields about 740,000 distinct CDR3 sequences, roughly 40% seen once. Ophthalmopathy donors showed moderate-to-severe activity, CAS ≥3, NOSPECS ≥4 and a duration under 3 months. Orbital computed tomography and thyroid ultrasound, along with TRAb, serum thyroxine and clinical symptoms, underpinned diagnosis. The germline CDR1 and CDR2 sequences are ENHRY and SYGVKD. The CDR3 is 14 residues long. Trimming removed 5 bases at V and 4 bases at J, with 14 bases between. Findings of the study overall: Detection in blood was also observed for most expanded thyroid clonotypes above 0.001 frequency.

This clonotype was found many times. Its antigen is undetermined. The sequencing input was peripheral blood. The gene calls are TRBV10-3 and TRBJ1-2; D possibly corresponds to TRBD1 (6 bases). The source is an adult man with Graves' ophthalmopathy. The CDR3 here is CAISPPTGSYGYTF. DNA of the CDR3: TGTGCCATCAGTCCCCCGACAGGAAGCTATGGCTACACCTTC.